The rows below give T cell receptor beta chains drawn from one sample of a study of vaccination effects on CD4 cells after COVID-19. Clones were read by immunoSEQ multiplex PCR, and TCRdb kept only the in-frame ones, dropping some. The sample records roughly 23,000 clones, 73% being singletons. The antigens these receptors bind are not known. This sample comprised CD4+ T cells from PBMCs cultured with HCoV-229E spike peptides, obtained before COVID-19 vaccination. Every receptor here comes from a human donor who received a COVID-19 vaccine. Both conserved end residues are part of each CDR3. The order of the fields is clone size, J gene, D gene, V gene, CDR3 protein, CDR3 DNA. A D gene is named only where the DNA matches it firmly. Clone size appears in some rows only: once, few, many, or a class for an expanded clone.

clone size: -; J gene: TRBJ2-1; D gene: TRBD2; V gene: TRBV6-5; CDR3 protein: CASSTTSSGGNEQFF; CDR3 DNA: TGTGCCAGCAGTACAACCTCTAGCGGGGGCAATGAGCAGTTCTTC
clone size: -; J gene: TRBJ2-3; D gene: TRBD2; V gene: TRBV5-1; CDR3 protein: CASSLGTSGNTDTQYF; CDR3 DNA: TGCGCCAGCAGCTTAGGCACTAGCGGGAACACAGATACGCAGTATTTT
clone size: few; J gene: TRBJ1-6; D gene: -; V gene: TRBV12-3/TRBV12-4; CDR3 protein: CASSTGHNSPLHF; CDR3 DNA: TGTGCCAGCAGTACAGGGCATAATTCACCCCTCCACTTT
clone size: -; J gene: TRBJ1-3; D gene: -; V gene: TRBV10-2; CDR3 protein: CASSESTGNTIYF; CDR3 DNA: TGCGCCAGCAGTGAAAGCACGGGAAACACCATATATTTT
clone size: -; J gene: TRBJ1-2; D gene: -; V gene: TRBV6-5; CDR3 protein: CASMGPAGGYTF; CDR3 DNA: TGTGCCAGCATGGGACCTGCGGGCGGCTACACCTTC
clone size: -; J gene: TRBJ1-2; D gene: -; V gene: TRBV4-1; CDR3 protein: CASSQDAVGQLGGFYGYTF; CDR3 DNA: TGCGCCAGCAGCCAAGATGCAGTCGGACAGCTCGGGGGATTCTATGGCTACACCTTC
clone size: -; J gene: TRBJ2-5; D gene: TRBD2; V gene: TRBV19; CDR3 protein: CASSMLGLAGQETQYF; CDR3 DNA: TGTGCCAGTAGTATGCTGGGCCTAGCGGGGCAAGAGACCCAGTACTTC
clone size: -; J gene: TRBJ1-5; D gene: -; V gene: TRBV3-1/TRBV3-2; CDR3 protein: CASSQDVNQPQHF; CDR3 DNA: TGTGCCAGCAGCCAAGATGTGAATCAGCCCCAGCATTTT
clone size: -; J gene: TRBJ2-1; D gene: TRBD2; V gene: TRBV9; CDR3 protein: CASSVISGRSRNEQFF; CDR3 DNA: TGTGCCAGCAGCGTTATTAGCGGGAGGTCTAGGAATGAGCAGTTCTTC
clone size: -; J gene: TRBJ2-4; D gene: -; V gene: TRBV3-1/TRBV3-2; CDR3 protein: CASSRTLENIQYF; CDR3 DNA: TGTGCCAGCAGCCGGACCCTGGAAAACATTCAGTACTTC
clone size: -; J gene: TRBJ2-1; D gene: -; V gene: TRBV6-2/TRBV6-3; CDR3 protein: CASSYSRRVSGDEQFF; CDR3 DNA: TGTGCCAGCAGTTACTCGAGGCGGGTCTCAGGCGATGAGCAGTTCTTC
clone size: -; J gene: TRBJ1-2; D gene: -; V gene: TRBV11-2; CDR3 protein: CASSLGGAYGYTF; CDR3 DNA: TGTGCCAGCAGCTTAGGGGGCGCGTATGGCTACACCTTC
clone size: -; J gene: TRBJ2-1; D gene: TRBD1; V gene: TRBV10-1; CDR3 protein: CASSEGGGQGARQFF; CDR3 DNA: TGCGCCAGCAGTGAGGGGGGGGGACAGGGGGCCAGGCAGTTCTTC
clone size: -; J gene: TRBJ1-2; D gene: TRBD1; V gene: TRBV10-2; CDR3 protein: CASSEPFDRGYGYTF; CDR3 DNA: TGCGCCAGCAGTGAACCCTTCGACAGGGGTTATGGCTACACCTTC
clone size: -; J gene: TRBJ2-7; D gene: TRBD1; V gene: TRBV3-1/TRBV3-2; CDR3 protein: CASSQPGQGASEQYF; CDR3 DNA: TGTGCCAGCAGCCAACCGGGACAGGGGGCGTCAGAGCAGTACTTC
clone size: -; J gene: TRBJ1-1; D gene: -; V gene: TRBV6-4; CDR3 protein: CASSDSENTEAFF; CDR3 DNA: TGTGCCAGCAGTGACTCGGAGAACACTGAAGCTTTCTTT
clone size: -; J gene: TRBJ2-6; D gene: -; V gene: TRBV4-1; CDR3 protein: CASSPQGSGANVLTF; CDR3 DNA: TGCGCCAGCAGCCCGCAGGGGTCTGGGGCCAACGTCCTGACTTTC
clone size: once; J gene: TRBJ2-1; D gene: -; V gene: TRBV5-6; CDR3 protein: CASSLRVNEQFF; CDR3 DNA: TGTGCCAGCAGCTTGAGAGTGAATGAGCAGTTCTTC
clone size: few; J gene: TRBJ1-6; D gene: -; V gene: TRBV2; CDR3 protein: CASSASAVYSPLHF; CDR3 DNA: TGTGCCAGCAGTGCTTCAGCAGTTTATTCACCCCTCCACTTT
clone size: -; J gene: TRBJ2-3; D gene: -; V gene: TRBV4-1; CDR3 protein: CASSQEQERRSTDTQYF; CDR3 DNA: TGCGCCAGCAGCCAAGAGCAGGAACGTAGGAGCACAGATACGCAGTATTTT
clone size: -; J gene: TRBJ2-3; D gene: -; V gene: TRBV13; CDR3 protein: CASSPQQGYTDTQYF; CDR3 DNA: TGTGCCAGCAGCCCACAACAGGGCTACACAGATACGCAGTATTTT
clone size: -; J gene: TRBJ2-7; D gene: -; V gene: TRBV5-8; CDR3 protein: CASSPTDEQYF; CDR3 DNA: TGTGCCAGCAGCCCCACGGACGAGCAGTACTTC
clone size: -; J gene: TRBJ1-1; D gene: -; V gene: TRBV10-1; CDR3 protein: CASSELRNTEAFF; CDR3 DNA: TGCGCCAGCAGTGAGTTAAGGAACACTGAAGCTTTCTTT
clone size: -; J gene: TRBJ1-1; D gene: -; V gene: TRBV11-2; CDR3 protein: CASSHPGPKNTEAFF; CDR3 DNA: TGTGCCAGCAGCCACCCGGGACCAAAGAACACTGAAGCTTTCTTT
clone size: -; J gene: TRBJ1-4; D gene: -; V gene: TRBV30; CDR3 protein: CAWSFTNEKLFF; CDR3 DNA: TGTGCCTGGAGTTTCACTAATGAAAAACTGTTTTTT